This TCR beta chain originates from a study of T-cell memory formation after mild COVID-19. Study conclusions and caveats: Contracting CD8+ clones were enriched in EMRA, CD4+ mainly in CM and EM. There were some responding clones in pre-infection memory, which suggested that cross-reactive memory had joined.

Worth noting for this clonotype: The antigen is not known.

V was pared by 3 bases and J by 1 base, with 6 bases between. Per germline, CDR1 MGHRA and CDR2 YSYEKL. The CDR3 spans 13 residues. TCR alpha and TCR beta cDNA libraries carrying sample barcodes and UMIs were produced by 5'RACE using constant-segment primers. TCRdb analysed the 5' RACE reads with MiXCR anew, one entry per CDR3 protein. The table shows 100,000 to 130,000 distinct CDR3 sequences, with 13% to 15% occurring only once. The source of this sequence is a man aged 18 to 35 who had mild COVID-19 (a few samples of this study predate the infection). Cell type and time point are not known. The rearrangement links TRBV4-1 to TRBJ1-1; D is uncertain. The sample consisted of PBMCs or a T cell subset sorted from them (not recorded which). CDR3 protein: CASSHFRNTEAFF. DNA for the CDR3: TGCGCCAGCAGCCACTTCAGGAACACTGAAGCTTTCTTT.